One sample yielded the 26 T cell receptor beta chains listed below, sequenced in a study of cytomegalovirus exposure and HLA in healthy donors. The PCR had 60 Vbeta and 13 Jbeta primers. The repertoire was sequenced with immunoSEQ multiplex PCR; TCRdb's copy has only in-frame clones and lacks some. This table holds about 160,000 clones, approximately 80% found once. What was sequenced was PBMCs. These receptors all stem from a young man in good health and CMV-seropositive.

CDR3 DNA: TGTGCCAGCAGTCCGGCCGACAGGGGGTATTCACCCCTCCACTTT. It yields the protein CASSPADRGYSPLHF. The rearrangement uses TRBV27 and TRBJ1-6, with 9 nucleotides matching TRBD1. CDR1 is MNHEY, CDR2 SMNVEV, per germline (reference sequence). The CDR3 covers 15 residues. The V gene end was trimmed by 5 bases and the J gene end by 8 bases; junction bases not matched to a gene: 7.

The chain is built from TRBV11-2 and TRBJ2-7; 12 bases match TRBD1. Germline assignment: CDR1 SGHAT and CDR2 FQNNGV. The CDR3 is 14 amino acids. The V and J ends lost 5 bases and 6 bases, in that order; junction bases with no gene match: 5. The CDR3 DNA reads as TGTGCCAGCAGCATGGGACAGGGGGCATCCGAGCAGTACTTC. Translated, it gives CASSMGQGASEQYF.

CDR3: CASSQAIRRFSYNEQFF. Written as DNA, the CDR3 is TGCGCCAGCAGCCAAGCTATCAGGCGATTTTCCTACAATGAGCAGTTCTTC. The V gene is TRBV4-3, the J gene TRBJ2-1; no reliable D call. There are 17 residues in the CDR3. V lost 1 base and J lost 1, with 14 bases in between. Germline lookup yields CDR1 LGHNA and CDR2 YSLEER.

Comments on this clone: Other DNA sequences in the same sample also yield this CDR3. V is TRBV27 and J is TRBJ2-5, with D possibly being TRBD1 (6 bases). Between the trimmed V and J ends, which lost 2 bases and 1 base, there was a span of 23 bases. Germline CDR1 and CDR2: MNHEY and SMNVEV (reference sequence). The CDR3 is made up of 19 amino acids. The CDR3 region is CASSLGRFGGQYLQETQYF. CDR3 coding DNA: TGTGCCAGCAGTTTAGGACGATTCGGTGGACAGTACCTCCAAGAGACCCAGTACTTC.

This rearrangement joins TRBV9 to TRBJ2-5; TRBD2 matches 10 bases. Losses at the gene ends were 4 bases for V and 1 base for J; bases not matched to a gene: 1. CDR3 length: 14 residues. The germline CDR1 and CDR2 sequences are SGDLS and YYNGEE. The CDR3 DNA follows: TGTGCCAGCAGCCGACTAGCGGGCCAAGAGACCCAGTACTTC. Its translation is CASSRLAGQETQYF.

The V call is TRBV7-9, the J call TRBJ2-5; a possible D gene is TRBD1 (6 bases). Germline V gene sequence: CDR1 SEHNR, CDR2 FQNEAQ (reference sequence). V shed 5 bases and J shed 5 bases, with 9 bases lying between them. This CDR3 is 12 amino acids long. CDR3 amino acids: CASSRDRETQYF. The CDR3 region has the DNA TGTGCCAGCAGCCGAGACAGGGAGACCCAGTACTTC.

The rearrangement joins TRBV19 to TRBJ1-2; 9 nucleotides agree with TRBD1. J gave up 3 bases and V 4 bases, and 6 bases lay outside the gene matches. Germline V gives CDR1 LNHDA, CDR2 SQIVND (reference sequence). This CDR3 is built from 15 residues. The CDR3 protein is CASSNGQGLYYGYTF. The CDR3 DNA follows: TGTGCCAGTAGTAACGGACAGGGGCTCTACTATGGCTACACCTTC.

The rearrangement links TRBV5-1 to TRBJ1-2; 7 positions match TRBD1. The CDR3 is 13 amino acids. V lost 5 bases and J lost 6; bases outside the gene matches: 7. From germline, CDR1 is SGHRS and CDR2 YFSETQ. CDR3 DNA sequence: TGCGCCAGCAGGAGGGGGACAGATGATGGCTACACCTTC. Protein sequence: CASRRGTDDGYTF.

V and J are TRBV7-9 and TRBJ2-1, with TRBD1 as a possible D gene (5 bases). From germline, CDR1 is SEHNR and CDR2 FQNEAQ (reference sequence). V gave up 2 bases and J gave up 4 bases, with 12 bases separating them. This CDR3 is built from 15 residues. This CDR3 reads CASSLPATGYNEQFF. Written as DNA, the CDR3 is TGTGCCAGCAGCTTACCTGCTACAGGATACAATGAGCAGTTCTTC.

This sequence joins TRBV5-4 and TRBJ1-1; D remains unclear. Germline V gene data show CDR1 as SGHNT and CDR2 as YYREEE (reference sequence). Between the trimmed V and J ends, which lost 1 base and 1 base, there was a span of 11 bases. The CDR3 length is 15 residues. The chain's CDR3 is CASSLYPARNTEAFF. CDR3 nucleotides: TGTGCCAGCAGCTTGTATCCCGCGAGGAACACTGAAGCTTTCTTT.

The chain recombines TRBV15 with TRBJ1-5; D is unresolved. Germline V gives CDR1 LNHNV, CDR2 YYDKDF (reference sequence). Trimming stripped 2 bases from V and 3 bases from J, with 5 bases between. The CDR3 spans 13 residues. The CDR3 sequence is CATSRLSNQPQHF. In nucleotides, the CDR3 is TGTGCCACCAGCAGACTATCCAATCAGCCCCAGCATTTT.

This chain joins TRBV28 and TRBJ2-4, with TRBD2 matching 8 bases. V shed 7 bases, J shed 7 bases, and the junction held 6 bases outside the gene matches. Germline V lookup: CDR1 MDHEN, CDR2 SYDVKM. This CDR3 spans 13 amino acids. This CDR3 reads CASINSGGNIQYF. CDR3 nucleotides: TGTGCCAGCATTAATTCGGGAGGGAACATTCAGTACTTC.

The chain carries TRBV2 and TRBJ2-1; a possible D gene is TRBD1 (5 bases). V lost 4 bases and J lost 10, with 11 bases in between. Germline V gene lookup returns CDR1 SNHLY and CDR2 FYNNEI. The CDR3 spans 12 residues. The CDR3 reads CASSGKGIEQFF. The CDR3 nucleotides are TGTGCCAGCAGTGGCAAGGGGATAGAGCAGTTCTTC.

This chain connects TRBV30 to TRBJ2-6; maybe TRBD2 (5 bases). The CDR3 covers 15 residues. The germline V gene has CDR1 GTSNPN and CDR2 SVGIG (reference sequence). Trimming left V 3 bases short and J 0 bases short, with 9 bases between. CDR3 DNA sequence: TGTGCCTGGAGCCCCGGGGTCTCTGGGGCCAACGTCCTGACTTTC. This encodes CAWSPGVSGANVLTF.

In this sample, this clone turned up a few times. The chain recombines TRBV30 with TRBJ1-1, with D possibly being TRBD1 (5 bases). The length of the CDR3 is 13 residues. V was cut by 3 bases and J by 1 base, with 9 bases left in between. Germline lookup yields CDR1 GTSNPN and CDR2 SVGIG (reference sequence). The CDR3, as DNA: TGTGCCTGGAGCGGGGGGGAGAACACTGAAGCTTTCTTT. Translating it yields CAWSGGENTEAFF.

This clone was detected only once. The CDR3 reads CATSRARQAYEQYF. The CDR3, as DNA: TGTGCCACCAGCAGAGCCCGACAGGCCTACGAGCAGTACTTC. The chain recombines TRBV15 with TRBJ2-7; tentatively, D is TRBD1 (6 bases). Per the germline V gene, CDR1 is LNHNV and CDR2 is YYDKDF (reference sequence). The CDR3 covers 14 residues. Trimming left V 1 base short and J 2 bases short, with 9 bases between.

CDR3 nucleotide sequence: TGTGCCATCAGTGTCTCTGCCGGTTATTCGGATGGCTACACCTTC. This gives the protein CAISVSAGYSDGYTF. The chain has TRBV10-3 and TRBJ1-2; no clear D gene. This CDR3 is 15 amino acids long. CDR1 and CDR2 (germline): ENHRY, SYGVKD. V gave up 4 bases and J gave up 6 bases, with 18 bases separating them.

The chain recombines TRBV7-9 with TRBJ2-3; D is uncertain. This CDR3 is built from 13 residues. Germline CDR1 is SEHNR and CDR2 is FQNEAQ (reference sequence). V gave up 7 bases and J gave up 0 bases, with 8 bases separating them. DNA of the CDR3: TGTGCCAGCATCCGTTCTAGCACAGATACGCAGTATTTT. It codes for CASIRSSTDTQYF.

The chain couples TRBV15 to TRBJ2-7, with D perhaps matching TRBD2 (6 bases). CDR3 length: 13 residues. With 3 bases removed from V and 3 bases from J, the gap between germline ends came to 9 bases. CDR1 and CDR2 (germline): LNHNV, YYDKDF (reference sequence). The chain's CDR3 is CATSRGGHYEQYF. The DNA for the CDR3 is TGTGCCACCAGCAGGGGGGGTCACTACGAGCAGTACTTC.

The chain carries TRBV5-8 and TRBJ2-7, with 9 bases aligning to TRBD1. Germline V gene data show CDR1 as SGHTS and CDR2 as YDEGEE. The CDR3 runs to 15 residues. V lost 4 bases, J lost 5 bases, and 10 bases stayed unmatched. This CDR3 is CASSGLGQGKNEQYF. The CDR3 region has the DNA TGTGCCAGCAGCGGGCTGGGACAGGGAAAGAACGAGCAGTACTTC.

The V gene is TRBV27, the J gene TRBJ2-4; D remains ambiguous. Looked up from germline, CDR1 is MNHEY and CDR2 is SMNVEV (reference sequence). Trimming removed 2 bases from V and 0 bases from J, with 2 bases in between. CDR3 length: 13 amino acids. CDR3 in amino acids: CASSLLAKNIQYF. The CDR3 DNA reads as TGTGCCAGCAGTTTACTAGCCAAAAACATTCAGTACTTC.

The gene calls are TRBV28 and TRBJ1-5; D unclear. The V end lost 3 bases, the J end lost 0 bases, and 9 bases lay between the germline ends. The germline CDR1 and CDR2 sequences are MDHEN and SYDVKM. The CDR3 is made up of 15 amino acids. The CDR3 nucleotides read TGTGCCAGCAGTTTCTTGCAGTATAGCAATCAGCCCCAGCATTTT. Translation: CASSFLQYSNQPQHF.

This chain connects TRBV10-1 to TRBJ2-2; 9 bases fit TRBD2. J was trimmed by 7 bases and V by 3 bases; bases with no gene match: 9. Germline CDR1 WNHNN, CDR2 SYGVQD (reference sequence). The CDR3 totals 16 residues. The CDR3 DNA follows: TGCGCCAGCAGTGAACGTAGCGGGAGCACTATCGGGGAGCTGTTTTTT. Its protein is CASSERSGSTIGELFF.

This clone was seen a single time. This chain links TRBV25-1 with TRBJ2-7; 7 nucleotides agree with TRBD1. Germline CDR1 is MGHDK and CDR2 is SYGVNS. The CDR3 consists of 15 residues. Losses at the gene ends were 1 base for V and 0 bases for J; bases not matched to a gene: 3. In DNA, the CDR3 is TGTGCCAGCAGTGAATCAGGGGGAAGCTCCTACGAGCAGTACTTC. It codes for CASSESGGSSYEQYF.

The J gene is TRBJ1-2, the V gene TRBV27; TRBD1 matches 7 bases. J was trimmed by 7 bases and V by 2 bases; bases with no gene match: 4. The germline V gene encodes CDR1 MNHEY and CDR2 SMNVEV (reference sequence). There are 13 residues in the CDR3. The CDR3: CASSLAGGTGYTF. The CDR3 region has the DNA TGTGCCAGCAGTTTAGCAGGGGGTACTGGCTACACCTTC.

J is TRBJ2-2 and V is TRBV7-2; 8 bases align to TRBD1. The CDR3 contains 14 residues. Per the germline V gene, CDR1 is SGHTA and CDR2 is FQGNSA. V was clipped by 5 bases and J by 4 bases; unmatched bases: 3. CDR3 DNA sequence: TGTGCCAGCAGCACAACAGGGGGCACCGGGGAGCTGTTTTTT. The encoded protein is CASSTTGGTGELFF.